This TCR beta chain was profiled in a study of circulating CD8 cells and anti-PD-1 response in melanoma. TCR libraries were prepared from approximately 15 ng of total RNA with the QIAseq Immune Repertoire TCR panel. TCRdb itself ran the reads through MiXCR, one entry per CDR3 protein. The repertoire holds under 800 distinct CDR3 sequences, 7% to 9.5% seen once, with over 20% in the top ten. This clonotype is medium-sized (0.01 to 0.1%) within its sample. Antigen unknown. Notes on the study in general: TIGIT repertoires were least diverse, DNEG repertoires most diverse.

This CDR3 region has 19 residues. Unmatched junction bases numbered 22, after V lost 8 bases and J lost 2 bases. Germline loops: CDR1 SNHLY, CDR2 FYNNEI. Sorting of live CD3+CD8+TCRalphabeta+ cells by PD-1 and/or TIGIT gave four subsets. This receptor was identified in a human donor with melanoma. Material: CD8+ T cells from PBMCs, obtained at baseline or after one month of anti-PD-1 therapy (not recorded which). V usage is TRBV2 and J usage is TRBJ2-3; 7 nucleotides agree with TRBD2. CDR3 region: CASDGSGTNYRKDTDTQYF. The CDR3 nucleotides read TGTGCCAGCGACGGCAGCGGGACTAACTACCGTAAGGACACAGATACGCAGTATTTT.